This TCR beta chain was identified in a study of STAT5B mutations in CD4+ large granular lymphocyte leukemia. Assay: immunoSEQ multiplex PCR; the TCRdb copy retains only in-frame clones and omits some. The table lists 30,000 to 40,000 clones, 65% to 70% of them singletons. Trimming took 2 bases from V and 7 from J, leaving 11 bases between them. The V gene's germline CDR1 is MNHNY and CDR2 SVGAGI (reference sequence). This CDR3 is 14 amino acids long. This TCR derives from a human donor in good health. The chain uses TRBV6-6 and TRBJ2-2, with a weak D call TRBD2 (6 bases). The sequencing input was CD4+ T cells from blood buffy coats. This CDR3 reads CASSYTGVSGELFF. The CDR3, as DNA: TGTGCCAGCAGTTACACGGGGGTTAGCGGGGAGCTGTTTTTT.